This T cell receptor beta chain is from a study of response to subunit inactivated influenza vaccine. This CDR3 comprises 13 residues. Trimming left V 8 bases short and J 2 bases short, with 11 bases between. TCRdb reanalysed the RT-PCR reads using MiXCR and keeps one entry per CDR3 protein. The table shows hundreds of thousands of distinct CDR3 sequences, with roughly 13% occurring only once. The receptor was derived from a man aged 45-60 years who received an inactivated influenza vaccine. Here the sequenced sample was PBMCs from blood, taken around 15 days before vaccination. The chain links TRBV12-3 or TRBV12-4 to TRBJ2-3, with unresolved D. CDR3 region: CASLPPPTDTQYF. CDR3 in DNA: TGTGCCAGCCTCCCTCCCCCCACAGATACGCAGTATTTT.